The present T cell receptor beta chain was sequenced within a study of blood T cell repertoires in COVID-19 (dated by TCRdb to the early 2020s). As for the study more broadly: The collaborator samples originated in the United States, Italy and Spain and spanned the acute and convalescent phases of COVID-19. The prospective study material was composed of cDNA or gDNA derived from T cells, B-cell-depleted T cells, or PBMCs. Subjects who had been exposed to COVID-19, were actively infected with it, or had recovered from it provided the deeply sampled blood TCRbeta repertoires that made up the dataset. A freely available public database, intended as a resource for researchers studying the immune response to SARS-CoV-2, is where the repertoires were released. Samples were obtained from the ongoing ImmuneRACE study (first 160 participants) and from over 1,000 subjects provided by 6 global collaborators. Sample metadata almost always included a de-identified subject ID, COVID-19 status, age in years and sex. Where available, HLA class I and class II types were obtained from metadata supplied by the sample provider rather than from assay-based typing.

Results the study describes overall, beyond this receptor: The quantity of clinical and demographic metadata differed by source and by participant and was supplied without curation.

Based on the germline V gene, the CDR1 and CDR2 sequences are SGHRS and YFSETQ. V trim: 2 bases; J trim: 0 bases; unmatched bases: 5. Taken from cysteine to phenylalanine, the CDR3 has 16 residues. Solely the CDR3 DNA is kept, with 48 bases framed from the first base. Whole blood was collected in K2EDTA tubes by collaborating institutions according to the institutions' own protocols. For TCRbeta analysis, collaborators shipped samples in one of three forms: frozen whole blood, isolated PBMCs, or DNA extracted from either of those sample types. As regards this clone: Its antigen is currently not known. No much larger clonotype is one base removed from it; base qualities were not supplied.

TCRbeta CDR3 regions were amplified from genomic DNA using the immunoSEQ Assay, a bias-controlled multiplex PCR. The source study handled its data this way. Nucleated cell counts per sample were estimated from amplification of reference gene primers within the assay. To quantify the absolute abundance of each unique TCRbeta CDR3 rearrangement, sequence reads were collapsed and filtered. For each sample, productive Simpson clonality was calculated as the square root of Simpson's diversity index over productive rearrangements. TCRdb carries this immuneACCESS record with in-frame sequences only. Its versions omit some clonotypes, under half of them owing to an unresolved V gene in the studies checked, with the rest unexplained. From that table come the V and J calls and clone size; the DNA was used to work out D and trimming. The sample table shows roughly 200,000 clones, and about 89% are seen once. The ten largest clones take up approximately 7% of the sample.

This receptor was taken from a man in his forties with acute or convalescent COVID-19. The material sequenced was peripheral blood. The rearranged segments are TRBV5-1 and TRBJ2-1, with TRBD1 identical over 7 junction bases. The DNA sequence follows: TGCGCCAGCAGCTTCCGACAGGGCGTCTCCTACAATGAGCAGTTCTTC. This codes for CASSFRQGVSYNEQFF.